This T cell receptor (beta chain) came from a study of control samples from healthy donors and cancer patients. Only in-frame clones appear in the TCRdb table, and some are missing; sequencing was by immunoSEQ multiplex PCR. The data contain 95,000 to 150,000 clones, around nine tenths of them singletons. Germline CDR1 reads WNHNN; CDR2 reads SYGVQD (reference sequence). The CDR3 runs 15 residues. The junction had 9 bases not matched to a gene; V was cut back by 4 bases and J by 5 bases. The origin of this receptor is a man aged 40-49 years in good health. The chain employs TRBV10-1 and TRBJ2-5, with 8 bases aligning to TRBD2. Sequencing used blood. The chain's CDR3 is CASSGGSGDAETQYF. The CDR3 DNA sequence: TGCGCCAGCAGTGGGGGTAGCGGGGATGCGGAGACCCAGTACTTC.